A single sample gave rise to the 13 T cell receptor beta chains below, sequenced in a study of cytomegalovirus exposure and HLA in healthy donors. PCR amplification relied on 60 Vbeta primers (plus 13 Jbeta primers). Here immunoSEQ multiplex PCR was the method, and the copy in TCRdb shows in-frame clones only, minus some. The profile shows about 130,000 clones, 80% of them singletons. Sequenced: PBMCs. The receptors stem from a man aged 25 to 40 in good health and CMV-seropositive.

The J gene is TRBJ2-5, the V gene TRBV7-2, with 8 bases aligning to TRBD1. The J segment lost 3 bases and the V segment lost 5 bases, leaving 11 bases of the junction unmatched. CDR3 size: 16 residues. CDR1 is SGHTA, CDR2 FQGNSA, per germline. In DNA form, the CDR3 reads TGTGCCAGCAGCACTGCGCAGGGACAGGCAGAAGAGACCCAGTACTTC. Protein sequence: CASSTAQGQAEETQYF.

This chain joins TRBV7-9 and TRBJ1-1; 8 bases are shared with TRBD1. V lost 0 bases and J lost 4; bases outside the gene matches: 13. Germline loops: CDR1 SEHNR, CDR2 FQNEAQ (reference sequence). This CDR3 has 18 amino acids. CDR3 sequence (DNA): TGTGCCAGCAGCTTAGCCCACAGTGGACAGGGACTCGTCACTGAAGCTTTCTTT. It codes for CASSLAHSGQGLVTEAFF.

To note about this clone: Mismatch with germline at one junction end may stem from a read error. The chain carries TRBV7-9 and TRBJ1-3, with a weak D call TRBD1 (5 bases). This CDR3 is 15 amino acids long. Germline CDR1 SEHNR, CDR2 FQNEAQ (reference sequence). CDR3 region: CGGRWKVGSGNTIYF. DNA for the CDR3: TGCGGGGGGAGGTGGAAGGTGGGGTCTGGAAACACCATATATTTT.

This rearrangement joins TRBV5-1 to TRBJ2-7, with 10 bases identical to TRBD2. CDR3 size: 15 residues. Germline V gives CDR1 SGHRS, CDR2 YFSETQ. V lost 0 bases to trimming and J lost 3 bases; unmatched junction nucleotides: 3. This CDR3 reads CASSLDPSGGYEQYF. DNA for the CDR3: TGCGCCAGCAGCTTGGATCCTAGCGGGGGCTACGAGCAGTACTTC.

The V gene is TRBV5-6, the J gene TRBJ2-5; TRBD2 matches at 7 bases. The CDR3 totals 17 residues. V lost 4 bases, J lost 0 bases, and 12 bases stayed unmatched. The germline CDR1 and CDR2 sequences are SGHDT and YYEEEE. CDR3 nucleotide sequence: TGTGCCAGCAGCAAGACCGGGACTACCCCGTACCAAGAGACCCAGTACTTC. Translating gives CASSKTGTTPYQETQYF.

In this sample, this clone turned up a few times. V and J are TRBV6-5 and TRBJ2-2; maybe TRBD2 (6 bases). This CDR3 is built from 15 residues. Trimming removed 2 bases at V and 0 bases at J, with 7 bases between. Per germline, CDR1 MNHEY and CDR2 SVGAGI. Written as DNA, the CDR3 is TGTGCCAGCAGTTACGCGGGGACGAACACCGGGGAGCTGTTTTTT. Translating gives CASSYAGTNTGELFF.

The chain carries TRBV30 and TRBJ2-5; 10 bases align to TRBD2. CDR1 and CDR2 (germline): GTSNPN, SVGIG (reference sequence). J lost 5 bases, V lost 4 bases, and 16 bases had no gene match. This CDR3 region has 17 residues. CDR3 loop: CAWTRPPQRGGPETQYF. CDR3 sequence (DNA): TGTGCCTGGACCAGACCCCCTCAGCGGGGGGGCCCGGAGACCCAGTACTTC.

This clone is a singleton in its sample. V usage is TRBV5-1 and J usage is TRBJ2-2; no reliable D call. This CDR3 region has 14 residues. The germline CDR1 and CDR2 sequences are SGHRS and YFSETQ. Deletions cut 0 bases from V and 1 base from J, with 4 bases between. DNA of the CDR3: TGCGCCAGCAGCTTGGACGGGAACACCGGGGAGCTGTTTTTT. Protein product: CASSLDGNTGELFF.

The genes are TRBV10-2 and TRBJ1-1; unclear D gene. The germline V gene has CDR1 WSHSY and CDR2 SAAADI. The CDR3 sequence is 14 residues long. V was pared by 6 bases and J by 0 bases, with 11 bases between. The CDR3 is CASSREPMNTEAFF. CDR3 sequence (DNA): TGCGCCAGCAGCCGGGAGCCCATGAACACTGAAGCTTTCTTT.

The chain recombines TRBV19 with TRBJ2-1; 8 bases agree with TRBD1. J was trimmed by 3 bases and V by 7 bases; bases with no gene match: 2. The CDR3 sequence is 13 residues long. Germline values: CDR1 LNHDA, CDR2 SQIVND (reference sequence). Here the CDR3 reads CASMDRDYNEQFF. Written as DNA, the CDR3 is TGTGCCAGTATGGACAGGGACTACAATGAGCAGTTCTTC.

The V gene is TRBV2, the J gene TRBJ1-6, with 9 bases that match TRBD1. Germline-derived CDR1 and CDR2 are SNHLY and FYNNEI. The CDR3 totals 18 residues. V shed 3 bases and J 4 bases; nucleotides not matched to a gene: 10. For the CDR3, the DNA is TGTGCCAGCAGTGACTTGGGACAGGGAAGGGAATATAATTCACCCCTCCACTTT. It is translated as CASSDLGQGREYNSPLHF.

In nucleotides, the CDR3 is TGTGCCACTAGCGTTAGGACAAGGAATCAGCCCCAGCATTTT. It codes for CATSVRTRNQPQHF. The chain employs TRBV10-3 and TRBJ1-5; TRBD1 is a possible D gene (5 bases). This CDR3 comprises 14 residues. Trimming cost V 10 bases and J 4 bases, with 17 bases left between them. Per germline, CDR1 ENHRY and CDR2 SYGVKD.

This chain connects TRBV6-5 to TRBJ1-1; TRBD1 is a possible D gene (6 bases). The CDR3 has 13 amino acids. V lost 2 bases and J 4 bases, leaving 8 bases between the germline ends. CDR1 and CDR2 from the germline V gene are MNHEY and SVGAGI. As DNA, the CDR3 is TGTGCCAGCAGTTACCCCAGGGGCACTGAAGCTTTCTTT. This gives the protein CASSYPRGTEAFF.